One sample yielded the 26 T cell receptor beta chains listed below, sequenced in a study of T cells in Graves' hyperthyroidism and ophthalmopathy. Regions amplified from RNA transcripts were the TCR beta CDR3 regions. Carried out on the TCR CDR3, a first-round RT-PCR used the HTBI primer set. TCRdb re-analysed the multiplex PCR reads in MiXCR, keeping a single row per CDR3 protein. The sample consists of roughly 840,000 distinct CDR3 sequences, 38% of them appearing once. The sample taken for sequencing was blood. The receptors originated from a man between 18 and 29 years old with Graves' hyperthyroidism.

This clonotype has more than one count but fewer than ten. This chain uses TRBV9 with TRBJ2-7, with D tentatively TRBD1 (5 bases). In germline, CDR1 is SGDLS, CDR2 YYNGEE. The V and J ends lost 6 bases and 5 bases respectively, with 15 bases between them. The CDR3 covers 13 residues. The CDR3 sequence is CASKGQPTHEQYF. In DNA form, the CDR3 reads TGTGCCAGCAAGGGGCAGCCGACACACGAGCAGTACTTC. Filled out from reference TRBV9 and TRBJ2-7, the complete variable domain reads DSGVTQTPKHLITATGQRVTLRCSPRSGDLSVYWYQQSLDQGLQFLIQYYNGEERAKGNILERFSAQQFPDLHSELNLSSLELGDSALYFCASKGQPTHEQYFGPGTRLTVT.

This clonotype was seen at least ten times. The chain combines TRBV5-1 with TRBJ1-6, with D unresolved. The CDR3 covers 12 residues. CDR1 SGHRS and CDR2 YFSETQ come from the germline V gene. V was pared by 4 bases and J by 14 bases, with 13 bases between. This CDR3 reads CASSAPSGALHF. Written as DNA, the CDR3 is TGCGCCAGCAGCGCACCGAGTGGGGCCCTCCACTTT.

This clonotype came up a few times. CDR3 sequence: CASSVGRLQETQYF. CDR3 DNA: TGTGCCAGCTCCGTGGGACGGCTTCAAGAGACCCAGTACTTC. The chain uses TRBV18 and TRBJ2-5, with D possibly called TRBD1 or TRBD2 (5 bases each). Deletions cut 6 bases from V and 2 bases from J, with 13 bases between. Per the germline V gene, CDR1 is KGHSH and CDR2 is LQKENI. The CDR3 loop spans 14 amino acids.

V and J are TRBV11-1 and TRBJ2-7; D not certain. V was trimmed by 5 bases and J by 0 bases, leaving 8 bases between them. Germline V gene sequence: CDR1 SGHAT, CDR2 FQDESV (reference sequence). The CDR3 extends over 13 amino acids. The CDR3 DNA is TGTGCCAGCAGCACGGAACACTCCTACGAGCAGTACTTC. Amino acid sequence: CASSTEHSYEQYF.

The rearrangement uses TRBV20-1 and TRBJ2-5; D gene uncertain. The germline gives CDR1 DFQATT, CDR2 SNEGSKA (reference sequence). Trimming stripped 2 bases from V and 0 bases from J, with 7 bases between. CDR3 size: 13 residues. As DNA, the CDR3 is TGCAGTGCTAGAAGCTCATACCAAGAGACCCAGTACTTC. Translation: CSARSSYQETQYF.

This clonotype was observed a handful of times. The chain combines TRBV7-2 with TRBJ2-7, with 7 bases that match TRBD2. Germline-derived CDR1 and CDR2 are SGHTA and FQGNSA. Trimming cost V 3 bases and J 5 bases; bases outside gene matches: 4. The CDR3 contains 13 residues. The CDR3 sequence is CASSFSREDEQYF. In DNA form, the CDR3 reads TGTGCCAGCAGCTTTAGCCGGGAGGACGAGCAGTACTTC.

This clonotype turned up a few times. The rearrangement uses TRBV2 and TRBJ1-6; TRBD1 aligns across 12 bases. The CDR3 consists of 16 residues. V was clipped by 6 bases and J by 10 bases; unmatched bases: 10. Germline V lookup: CDR1 SNHLY, CDR2 FYNNEI. The CDR3 nucleotides are TGTGCCAGCAGCCGCCTTCGGGACAGGGGGCTATCACCCCTCCACTTT. Its protein product is CASSRLRDRGLSPLHF.

In this sample, this clonotype turned up a few times. The chain's CDR3 is CSASPGGSQPQHF. CDR3 in DNA: TGCAGTGCTAGCCCAGGGGGCAGTCAGCCCCAGCATTTT. V is TRBV20-1 and J is TRBJ1-5; 8 nucleotides agree with TRBD1. J gave up 6 bases and V 3 bases, and 4 bases lay outside the gene matches. Looked up from germline, CDR1 is DFQATT and CDR2 is SNEGSKA (reference sequence). The CDR3 has 13 amino acids.

The rearrangement joins TRBV20-1 to TRBJ2-5; either TRBD1 or TRBD2 may supply D (5 bases each). The CDR3 is 15 residues long. The V end lost 3 bases, the J end lost 4 bases, and 18 bases lay between the germline ends. Germline V gives CDR1 DFQATT, CDR2 SNEGSKA (reference sequence). DNA for the CDR3: TGCAGTGCTAGCATAAACAACCGGGGCCGAGAGACCCAGTACTTC. Translated: CSASINNRGRETQYF.

This chain uses TRBV20-1 with TRBJ1-2, with unresolved D. The germline V gene encodes CDR1 DFQATT and CDR2 SNEGSKA (reference sequence). CDR3 length: 13 amino acids. The V end was cut by 5 bases, the J end by 6 bases, with 16 bases between. Here the CDR3 DNA reads TGCAGTGCTGGGATTGCCAGCCTGGATGGCTACACCTTC. Translating gives CSAGIASLDGYTF.

This clonotype has at least ten counts. The V gene is TRBV9, the J gene TRBJ1-1; a weak D match, TRBD1 (6 bases). The V gene lost 4 bases and the J gene lost 5 bases, with 15 bases spanning the gap. The germline gives CDR1 SGDLS, CDR2 YYNGEE. CDR3 length: 14 amino acids. This chain's CDR3 is CASSLQGKGTEAFF. The CDR3 DNA follows: TGTGCCAGCAGCTTACAGGGTAAAGGGACTGAAGCTTTCTTT.

V gene TRBV14 combines with J gene TRBJ1-1; D possibly corresponds to TRBD1 (5 bases). The V end lost 4 bases, the J end lost 1 base, and 10 bases lay between the germline ends. CDR1 SGHDN and CDR2 FVKESK come from the germline V gene. This CDR3 region has 14 residues. In DNA, the CDR3 is TGTGCCAGCAGCCGGGACCCTACGAACACTGAAGCTTTCTTT. Protein: CASSRDPTNTEAFF. The complete variable domain, with remaining parts taken from reference TRBV14 and TRBJ1-1, reads EAGVTQFPSHSVIEKGQTVTLRCDPISGHDNLYWYRRVMGKEIKFLLHFVKESKQDESGMPNNRFLAERTGGTYSTLKVQPAELEDSGVYFCASSRDPTNTEAFFGQGTRLTVV.

The sample holds many counts of this clonotype. The chain employs TRBV29-1 and TRBJ1-5; D not certain. The CDR3 runs to 12 residues. CDR1 and CDR2 from the germline V gene are SQVTM and ANQGSEA. V gave up 6 bases and J gave up 1 base, with 7 bases separating them. The CDR3 DNA follows: TGCAGCGTCGGCGACAGCAATCAGCCCCAGCATTTT. It yields the protein CSVGDSNQPQHF.

The chain has TRBV12-3 or TRBV12-4 and TRBJ1-6, with TRBD1 matching 7 bases. The V and J ends lost 11 bases and 8 bases, in that order; junction bases with no gene match: 12. The CDR3 spans 14 residues. CDR3 sequence (DNA): TGTGCCGCCAGGACAGGTCTCCCTGATTCACCCCTCCACTTT. Protein sequence: CAARTGLPDSPLHF.

The chain recombines TRBV2 with TRBJ1-6; D unresolved. Trimming pared 7 bases from V and 0 bases from J, leaving 13 bases between. Germline V gene data show CDR1 as SNHLY and CDR2 as FYNNEI. This CDR3 is 16 amino acids long. The CDR3 DNA is TGTGCCAGCACCCCGGCGCGTCCCTCCTATAATTCACCCCTCCACTTT. It is translated as CASTPARPSYNSPLHF.

This clonotype was found a few times. The chain employs TRBV20-1 and TRBJ1-4, with D maybe TRBD1 (5 bases). V was clipped by 1 base and J by 3 bases, with 9 bases between them. This CDR3 region has 14 residues. Germline V gene data show CDR1 as DFQATT and CDR2 as SNEGSKA (reference sequence). CDR3 residues: CSARGVGPNEKLFF. The CDR3 nucleotides read TGCAGTGCTAGAGGGGTGGGACCTAATGAAAAACTGTTTTTT.

This clonotype was counted at least ten times. The V call is TRBV5-1, the J call TRBJ1-1; TRBD1 is a possible D gene (5 bases). The germline V gene has CDR1 SGHRS and CDR2 YFSETQ. The ends were cut back, 4 bases at V and 3 bases at J, with 13 bases in the middle. CDR3 size: 14 residues. The CDR3 DNA reads as TGCGCCAGCAGCCCGCAGGGCAGTCACACTGAAGCTTTCTTT. Translation: CASSPQGSHTEAFF.

This clonotype was seen ten or more times. V usage is TRBV7-8 and J usage is TRBJ1-6, with no clear D. Germline V gene lookup returns CDR1 SGHVS and CDR2 FQNEAQ. The CDR3 totals 17 residues. V was cut by 1 base and J by 0 bases, with 10 bases left in between. CDR3 nucleotide sequence: TGTGCCAGCAGCTTAGTTCCGGGGAGCTCCTATAATTCACCCCTCCACTTT. Translating it yields CASSLVPGSSYNSPLHF.

This clonotype was seen more than once but under ten times. CDR3 loop: CASSWAAGSYEQYF. The CDR3 bases are TGTGCCAGCAGCTGGGCGGCGGGATCCTACGAGCAGTACTTC. The chain links TRBV6-2 or TRBV6-3 to TRBJ2-7, with D tentatively TRBD2 (6 bases). The V gene's germline CDR1 is MNHEY and CDR2 SVGEGT. CDR3 length: 14 residues. V lost 6 bases and J lost 1, with 13 bases in between.

V and J are TRBV15 and TRBJ1-6; D is possibly TRBD1 (5 bases). The CDR3 has 17 residues. Germline V gene lookup returns CDR1 LNHNV and CDR2 YYDKDF (reference sequence). V was trimmed by 0 bases and J by 10 bases, leaving 19 bases between them. The CDR3 bases are TGTGCCACCAGCAGAGATATGGAGGGACGATCAACGTCACCCCTCCACTTT. Translated: CATSRDMEGRSTSPLHF.

This chain connects TRBV9 to TRBJ2-7; a weak D match, TRBD2 (6 bases). CDR1 SGDLS and CDR2 YYNGEE come from the germline V gene. V lost 0 bases and J 2 bases, leaving 12 bases between the germline ends. This CDR3 comprises 15 residues. This chain's CDR3 is CASSVDKGLPYEQYF. The CDR3 coding sequence is TGTGCCAGCAGCGTAGATAAGGGACTTCCCTACGAGCAGTACTTC.

The genes are TRBV19 and TRBJ2-7; 7 bases map to TRBD1. The CDR3 has 15 residues. CDR1 and CDR2 from the germline V gene are LNHDA and SQIVND (reference sequence). Trimming took 6 bases from V and 3 from J; bases not matched to a gene: 11. CDR3 in DNA: TGTGCCAGTAGCTTCCCGGGACAGCAGGGCTACGAGCAGTACTTC. This sequence encodes CASSFPGQQGYEQYF.

This clonotype was counted between two and nine times. The chain couples TRBV2 to TRBJ2-3; D tentatively fits TRBD1 or TRBD2 (5 bases each). The CDR3 totals 14 residues. The V gene's germline CDR1 is SNHLY and CDR2 FYNNEI. Trimming removed 7 bases from V and 4 bases from J, with 15 bases in between. CDR3 residues: CASTEGRGPDTQYF. CDR3 coding DNA: TGTGCCAGCACTGAGGGACGAGGGCCAGATACGCAGTATTTT.

J is TRBJ2-2 and V is TRBV7-3, with D perhaps matching TRBD1 or TRBD2 (6 bases each). The V gene's germline CDR1 is SGHTA and CDR2 FQGTGA. With 6 bases removed from V and 4 bases from J, the gap between germline ends came to 18 bases. This CDR3 spans 16 amino acids. CDR3 sequence reads: CASSPGDISLTGELFF. In DNA form, the CDR3 reads TGTGCCAGCAGTCCGGGGGACATCAGTCTCACCGGGGAGCTGTTTTTT.

This clonotype was observed once. The V gene is TRBV6-1, the J gene TRBJ2-7; 7 bases agree with TRBD1. Germline V gene lookup returns CDR1 MNHNS and CDR2 SASEGT. The CDR3 has 16 residues. V dropped 6 bases and J dropped 1; count of bases not matched to a gene: 12. CDR3 sequence (DNA): TGTGCCAGCAGCCTCGGGACAGTTCCCCCATCCTACGAGCAGTACTTC. It encodes CASSLGTVPPSYEQYF.

The gene calls are TRBV10-3 and TRBJ1-5; tentatively, D is TRBD1 (5 bases). CDR1 and CDR2 (germline): ENHRY, SYGVKD. CDR3 size: 13 residues. The V end was cut by 10 bases, the J end by 0 bases, with 10 bases between. CDR3: CATGRGSNQPQHF. The CDR3 DNA follows: TGTGCCACCGGGAGGGGTAGCAATCAGCCCCAGCATTTT.